The 4 T cell receptor beta chains listed next were all sequenced from one sample in a study of shared clonotypes between healthy human individuals. Data came from immunoSEQ multiplex PCR; TCRdb stores just in-frame clones and leaves some out. This sample has 950,000 to 1,100,000 clones, with about 77% found just once. Source material: memory CD4+ T cells sorted from blood. Subset specified: CD45RA-negative fraction. These receptors all stem from a man aged 18 to 35 in good health.

Comment on this clone: A single base separates this from a much larger clone, so it may be a read error. This chain links TRBV7-9 with TRBJ2-7; D is tentatively TRBD1 or TRBD2 (5 bases each). The CDR3 sequence is 12 residues long. Trimming cost V 3 bases and J 4 bases, with 7 bases left between them. Germline CDR1 reads SEHNR; CDR2 reads FQNEAQ (reference sequence). The CDR3 nucleotides read TGTGCCAGCAGCTTGGGGGAGTACGAGCAGTACTTC. It is translated as CASSLGEYEQYF. Full variable domain (outside the CDR3, taken from reference TRBV7-9 and TRBJ2-7): DTGVSQNPRHKITKRGQNVTFRCDPISEHNRLYWYRQTLGQGPEFLTYFQNEAQLEKSRLLSDRFSAERPKGSFSTLEIQRTEQGDSAMYLCASSLGEYEQYFGPGTRLTVT.

J is TRBJ2-7 and V is TRBV11-2, with 9 bases aligning to TRBD1. Germline lookup yields CDR1 SGHAT and CDR2 FQNNGV. This CDR3 spans 11 amino acids. V gave up 8 bases and J gave up 6 bases; unmatched junction bases: 2. Here the CDR3 DNA reads TGTGCCAGCGGGACAGGGCCCGAGCAGTACTTC. Translating gives CASGTGPEQYF.

This clone came up a few times. The chain couples TRBV11-2 to TRBJ2-1; 7 positions agree with TRBD1. The V segment lost 4 bases and the J segment 8 bases; nucleotides outside the gene matches: 11. Germline-derived CDR1 and CDR2 are SGHAT and FQNNGV. CDR3 size: 15 residues. The CDR3 bases are TGTGCCAGCAGCTACTCCGGGACAGTCATCGATGAGCAGTTCTTC. This gives the protein CASSYSGTVIDEQFF.

The chain is built from TRBV29-1 and TRBJ1-1; TRBD1 matches 8 bases. Germline CDR1 is SQVTM and CDR2 is ANQGSEA. Trimming at V came to 7 bases and at J to 5 bases, leaving 9 bases not matched to a gene. The CDR3 runs 13 residues. This CDR3 is CSATTGVGTEAFF. CDR3 DNA sequence: TGCAGCGCCACGACAGGGGTGGGGACTGAAGCTTTCTTT. Together with reference TRBV29-1 and TRBJ1-1, the CDR3 gives the full variable domain: SAVISQKPSRDICQRGTSLTIQCQVDSQVTMMFWYRQQPGQSLTLIATANQGSEATYESGFVIDKFPISRPNLTFSTLTVSNMSPEDSSIYLCSATTGVGTEAFFGQGTRLTVV.